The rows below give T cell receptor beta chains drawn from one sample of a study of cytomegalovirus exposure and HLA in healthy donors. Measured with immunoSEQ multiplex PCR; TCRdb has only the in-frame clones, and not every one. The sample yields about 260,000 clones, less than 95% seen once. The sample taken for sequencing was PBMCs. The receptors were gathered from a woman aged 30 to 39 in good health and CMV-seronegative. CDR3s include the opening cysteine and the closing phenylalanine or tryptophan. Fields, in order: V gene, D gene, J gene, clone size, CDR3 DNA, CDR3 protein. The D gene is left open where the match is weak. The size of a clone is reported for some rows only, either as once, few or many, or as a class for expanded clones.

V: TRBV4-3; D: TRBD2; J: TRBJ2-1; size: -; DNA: TGCGCCAGCAGCCAAGTGACTAGCGGGGGGCGCAATGAGCAGTTCTTC; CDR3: CASSQVTSGGRNEQFF
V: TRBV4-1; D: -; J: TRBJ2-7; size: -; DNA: TGCGCCAGCAGCCAAGCAGGTTCGAGCTCCTACGAGCAGTACTTC; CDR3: CASSQAGSSSYEQYF
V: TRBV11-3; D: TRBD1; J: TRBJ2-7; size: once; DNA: TGTGCCAGCAGCGAAGAGGGGGCAGGGGGTCTCTACGAGCAGTACTTC; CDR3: CASSEEGAGGLYEQYF
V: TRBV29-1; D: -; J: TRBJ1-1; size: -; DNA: TGCAGCACTGGACCGACCGGTATGGACACTGAAGCTTTCTTT; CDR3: CSTGPTGMDTEAFF
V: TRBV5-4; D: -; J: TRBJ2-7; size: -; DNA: TGTGCCAGCAGCCAGGACAAATACGAGCAGTACTTC; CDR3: CASSQDKYEQYF
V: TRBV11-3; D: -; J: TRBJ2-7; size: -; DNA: TGTGCCAGCAGCTTACCCGAAAGCGTCGGGAGTCTTGAATACGAGCAGTACTTC; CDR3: CASSLPESVGSLEYEQYF
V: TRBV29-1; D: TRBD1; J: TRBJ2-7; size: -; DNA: TGCAGCGCCTGGGGGACAGGGACGAACGAGCAGTACTTC; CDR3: CSAWGTGTNEQYF
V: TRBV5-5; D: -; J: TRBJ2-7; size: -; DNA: TGTGCCAGCAGCTTGTCCACCTACGAGCAGTACTTC; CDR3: CASSLSTYEQYF
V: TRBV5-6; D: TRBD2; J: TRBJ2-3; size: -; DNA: TGTGCCAGCAGCCCCGGACTAGGGGTAGATACGCAGTATTTT; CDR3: CASSPGLGVDTQYF
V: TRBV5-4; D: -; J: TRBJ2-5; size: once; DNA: TGTGCCAGCAGCGAAGGGCAGACCCAGTACTTC; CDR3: CASSEGQTQYF
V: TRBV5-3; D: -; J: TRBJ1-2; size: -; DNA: TGTGCCCGCTTGCGGACGGTAACTATCGGCTACACCTTC; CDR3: CARLRTVTIGYTF
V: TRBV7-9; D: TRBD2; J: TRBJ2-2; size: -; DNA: TGTGCCAGCAGAGGGTCTAGCGGGAGTGTGAACACCGGGGAGCTGTTTTTT; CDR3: CASRGSSGSVNTGELFF
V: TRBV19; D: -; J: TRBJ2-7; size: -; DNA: TGTGCCAGTAGATCTGGGATCCACGAGCAGTACTTC; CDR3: CASRSGIHEQYF
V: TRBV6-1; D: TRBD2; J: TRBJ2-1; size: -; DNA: TGTGCCAGCAGTGAAGGACTAGCGGGGACTCTTCTCTACAATGAGCAGTTCTTC; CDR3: CASSEGLAGTLLYNEQFF
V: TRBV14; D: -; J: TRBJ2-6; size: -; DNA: TGTGCCAGCAGCCAAATGGGCTCTGGGGCCAACGTCCTGACTTTC; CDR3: CASSQMGSGANVLTF
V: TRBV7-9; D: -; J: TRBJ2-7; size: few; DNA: TGTGCCAGCAGCTTACGAGAGACCTACGAGCAGTACTTC; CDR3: CASSLRETYEQYF
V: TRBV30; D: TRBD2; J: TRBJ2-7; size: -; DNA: TGTGCCTGGAACAATGGCGGGGGATACGAGCAGTACTTC; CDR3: CAWNNGGGYEQYF
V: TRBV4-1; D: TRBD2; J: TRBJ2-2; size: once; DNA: TGCGCCAGCAGCCATTTCATAGCGGGAGCCGGGGAGCTGTTTTTT; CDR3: CASSHFIAGAGELFF
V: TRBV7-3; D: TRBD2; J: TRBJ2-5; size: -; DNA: TGTGCCAGCAGCTCAGGACTAGCGGAAGAGACCCAGTACTTC; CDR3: CASSSGLAEETQYF
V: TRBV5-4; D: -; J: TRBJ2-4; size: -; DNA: TGTGCCAGCAGCTTGGTGACAGAAAACATTCAGTACTTC; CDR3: CASSLVTENIQYF
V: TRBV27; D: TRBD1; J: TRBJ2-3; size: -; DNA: TGTGCCAGTTCCCGGGACAGCACCTCCACAGATACGCAGTATTTT; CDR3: CASSRDSTSTDTQYF
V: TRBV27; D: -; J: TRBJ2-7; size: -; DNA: TGTGCCAGCAGTTTAGGCAGGGCCTACGAGCAGTACTTC; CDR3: CASSLGRAYEQYF